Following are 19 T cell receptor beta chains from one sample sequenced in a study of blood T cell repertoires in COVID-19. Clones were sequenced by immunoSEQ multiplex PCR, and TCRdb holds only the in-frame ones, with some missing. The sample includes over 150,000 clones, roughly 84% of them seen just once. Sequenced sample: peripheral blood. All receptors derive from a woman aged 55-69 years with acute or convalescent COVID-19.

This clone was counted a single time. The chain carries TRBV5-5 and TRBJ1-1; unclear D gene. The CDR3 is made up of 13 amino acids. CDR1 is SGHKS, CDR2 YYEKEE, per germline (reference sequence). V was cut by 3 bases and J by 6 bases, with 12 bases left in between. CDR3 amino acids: CASSWVLGAEAFF. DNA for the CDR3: TGTGCCAGCAGCTGGGTCTTGGGAGCTGAAGCTTTCTTT. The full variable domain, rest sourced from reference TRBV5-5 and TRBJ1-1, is DAGVTQSPTHLIKTRGQQVTLRCSPISGHKSVSWYQQVLGQGPQFIFQYYEKEERGRGNFPDRFSARQFPNYSSELNVNALLLGDSALYLCASSWVLGAEAFFGQGTRLTVV.

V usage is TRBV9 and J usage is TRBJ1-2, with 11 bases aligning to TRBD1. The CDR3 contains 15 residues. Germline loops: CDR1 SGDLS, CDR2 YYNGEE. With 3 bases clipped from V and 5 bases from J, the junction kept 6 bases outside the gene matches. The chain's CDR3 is CASSAGQGARYGYTF. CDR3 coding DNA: TGTGCCAGCAGCGCCGGACAGGGGGCGCGGTATGGCTACACCTTC.

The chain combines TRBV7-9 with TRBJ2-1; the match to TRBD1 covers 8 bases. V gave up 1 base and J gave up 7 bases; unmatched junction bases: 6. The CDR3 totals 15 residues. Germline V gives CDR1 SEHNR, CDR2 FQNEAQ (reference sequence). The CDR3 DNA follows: TGTGCCAGCAGCTTAGTTCAGGGGGCGCGGAATGAGCAGTTCTTC. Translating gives CASSLVQGARNEQFF.

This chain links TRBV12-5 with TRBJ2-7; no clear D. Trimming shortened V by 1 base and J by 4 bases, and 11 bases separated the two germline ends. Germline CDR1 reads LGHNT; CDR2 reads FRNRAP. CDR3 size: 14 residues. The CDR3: CASGLGGGKYEQYF. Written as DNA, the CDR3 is TGTGCTAGTGGTTTGGGAGGCGGAAAATACGAGCAGTACTTC.

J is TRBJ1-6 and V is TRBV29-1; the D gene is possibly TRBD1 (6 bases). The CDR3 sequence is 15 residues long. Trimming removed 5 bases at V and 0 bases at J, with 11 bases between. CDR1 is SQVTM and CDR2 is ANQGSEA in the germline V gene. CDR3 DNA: TGCAGCGTTCGCCAGGGGAGCTCCTATAATTCACCCCTCCACTTT. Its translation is CSVRQGSSYNSPLHF.

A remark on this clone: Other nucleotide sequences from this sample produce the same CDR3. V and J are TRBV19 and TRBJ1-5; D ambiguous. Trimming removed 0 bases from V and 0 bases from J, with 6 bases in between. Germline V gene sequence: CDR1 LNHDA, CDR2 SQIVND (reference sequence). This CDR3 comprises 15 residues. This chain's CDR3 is CASSIEGYSNQPQHF. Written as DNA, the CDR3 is TGTGCCAGTAGTATAGAGGGCTATAGCAATCAGCCCCAGCATTTT.

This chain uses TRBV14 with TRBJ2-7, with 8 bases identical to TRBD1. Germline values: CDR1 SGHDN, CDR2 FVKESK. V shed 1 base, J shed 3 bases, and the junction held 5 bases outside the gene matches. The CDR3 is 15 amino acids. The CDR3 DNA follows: TGTGCCAGCAGCCAAGCCCGGACAGGGCTCTACGAGCAGTACTTC. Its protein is CASSQARTGLYEQYF.

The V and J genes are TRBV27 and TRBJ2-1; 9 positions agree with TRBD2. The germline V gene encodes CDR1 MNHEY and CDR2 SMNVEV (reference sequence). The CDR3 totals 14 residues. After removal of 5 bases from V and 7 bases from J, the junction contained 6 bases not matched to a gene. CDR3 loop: CASSPRGGWNEQFF. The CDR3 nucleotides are TGTGCCAGCAGTCCGCGGGGGGGATGGAATGAGCAGTTCTTC.

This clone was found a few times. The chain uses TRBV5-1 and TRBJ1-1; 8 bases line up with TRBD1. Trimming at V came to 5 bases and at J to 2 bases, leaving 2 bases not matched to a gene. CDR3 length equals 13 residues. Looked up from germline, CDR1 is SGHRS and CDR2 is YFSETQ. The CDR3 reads CASSDRGNTEAFF. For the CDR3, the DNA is TGCGCCAGCAGTGACAGGGGAAACACTGAAGCTTTCTTT.

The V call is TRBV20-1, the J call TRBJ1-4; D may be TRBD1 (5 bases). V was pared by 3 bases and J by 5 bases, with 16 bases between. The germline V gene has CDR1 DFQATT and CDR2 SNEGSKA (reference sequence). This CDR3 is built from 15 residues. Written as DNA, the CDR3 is TGCAGTGCTAGTGGACGCGGGGCCTTGAATGAAAAACTGTTTTTT. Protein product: CSASGRGALNEKLFF.

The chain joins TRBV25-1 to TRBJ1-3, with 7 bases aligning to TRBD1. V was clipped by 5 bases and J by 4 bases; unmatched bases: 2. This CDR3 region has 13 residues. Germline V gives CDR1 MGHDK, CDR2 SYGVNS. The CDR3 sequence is CASSLQGGNTIYF. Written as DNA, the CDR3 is TGTGCCAGCAGTCTACAGGGGGGAAACACCATATATTTT.

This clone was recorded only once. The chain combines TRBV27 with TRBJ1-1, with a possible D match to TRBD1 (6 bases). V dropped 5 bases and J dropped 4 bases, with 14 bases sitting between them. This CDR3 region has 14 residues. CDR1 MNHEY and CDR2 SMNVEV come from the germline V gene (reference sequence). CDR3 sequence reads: CASSPRGGFTEAFF. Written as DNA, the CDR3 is TGTGCCAGCAGTCCCCGAGGGGGATTCACTGAAGCTTTCTTT.

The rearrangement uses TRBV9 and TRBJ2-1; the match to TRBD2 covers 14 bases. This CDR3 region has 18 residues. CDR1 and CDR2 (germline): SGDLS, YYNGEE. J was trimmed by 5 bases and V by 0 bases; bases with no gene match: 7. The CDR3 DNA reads TGTGCCAGCAGCGTAGGACTAGCGGGGGGGTCTTACAACAATGAGCAGTTCTTC. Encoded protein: CASSVGLAGGSYNNEQFF.

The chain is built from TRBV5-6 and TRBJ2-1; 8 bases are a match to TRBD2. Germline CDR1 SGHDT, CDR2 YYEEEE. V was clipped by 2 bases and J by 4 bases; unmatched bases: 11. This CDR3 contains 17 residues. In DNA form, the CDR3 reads TGTGCCAGCAGCTTTACGGGGGGGCCGACAAAATACAATGAGCAGTTCTTC. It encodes CASSFTGGPTKYNEQFF.

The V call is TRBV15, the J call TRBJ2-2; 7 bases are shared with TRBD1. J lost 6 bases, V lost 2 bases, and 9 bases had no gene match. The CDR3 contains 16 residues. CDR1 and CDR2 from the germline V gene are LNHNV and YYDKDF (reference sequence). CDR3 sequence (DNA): TGTGCCACCAGCAGACAAAACAGGGGAATGGCCGGGGAGCTGTTTTTT. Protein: CATSRQNRGMAGELFF.

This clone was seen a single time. The CDR3 protein is CASSATGSKTGELFF. As DNA, the CDR3 is TGTGCCAGCAGCGCCACAGGAAGTAAAACCGGGGAGCTGTTTTTT. This chain uses TRBV9 with TRBJ2-2, with TRBD1 as a possible D gene (5 bases). CDR1 and CDR2 from the germline V gene are SGDLS and YYNGEE. The CDR3 covers 15 residues. The V and J ends lost 3 bases and 5 bases respectively, with 14 bases between them.

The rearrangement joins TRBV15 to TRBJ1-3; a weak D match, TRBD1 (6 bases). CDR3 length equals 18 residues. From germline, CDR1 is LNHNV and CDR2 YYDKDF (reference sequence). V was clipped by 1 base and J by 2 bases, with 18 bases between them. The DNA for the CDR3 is TGTGCCACCAGCAGAGGACAGGAGTTCGGAGTTGCTGGAAACACCATATATTTT. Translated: CATSRGQEFGVAGNTIYF.

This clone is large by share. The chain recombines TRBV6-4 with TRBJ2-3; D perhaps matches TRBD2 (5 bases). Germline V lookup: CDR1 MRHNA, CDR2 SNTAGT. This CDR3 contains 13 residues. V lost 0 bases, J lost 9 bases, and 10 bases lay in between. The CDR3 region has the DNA TGTGCCAGCAGTGACTCGGATCCGGGGACGCAGTATTTT. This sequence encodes CASSDSDPGTQYF.

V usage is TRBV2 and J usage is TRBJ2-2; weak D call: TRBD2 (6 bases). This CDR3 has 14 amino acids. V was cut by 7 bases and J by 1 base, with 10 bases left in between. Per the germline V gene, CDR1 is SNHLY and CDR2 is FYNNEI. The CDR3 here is CASNRRGNTGELFF. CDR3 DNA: TGTGCCAGCAACAGGAGGGGGAACACCGGGGAGCTGTTTTTT.